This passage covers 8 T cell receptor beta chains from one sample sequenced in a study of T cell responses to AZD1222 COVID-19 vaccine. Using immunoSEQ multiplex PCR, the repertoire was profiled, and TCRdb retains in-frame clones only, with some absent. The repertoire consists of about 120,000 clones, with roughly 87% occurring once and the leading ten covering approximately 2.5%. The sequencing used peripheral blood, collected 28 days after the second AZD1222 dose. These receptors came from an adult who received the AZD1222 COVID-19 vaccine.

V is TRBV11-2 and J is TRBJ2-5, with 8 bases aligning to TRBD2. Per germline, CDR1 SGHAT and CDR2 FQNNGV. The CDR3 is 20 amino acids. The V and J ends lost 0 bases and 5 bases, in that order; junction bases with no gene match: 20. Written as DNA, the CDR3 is TGTGCCAGCAGCTTAGACGGCCCTCGGGGGATTAGCGGGGCCCTCGAGACCCAGTACTTC. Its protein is CASSLDGPRGISGALETQYF.

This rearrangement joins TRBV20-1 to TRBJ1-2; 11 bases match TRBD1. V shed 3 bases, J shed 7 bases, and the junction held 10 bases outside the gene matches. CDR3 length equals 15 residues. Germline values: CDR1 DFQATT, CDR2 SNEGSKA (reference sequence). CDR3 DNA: TGCAGTGCTAGTTTTTGGACAGGGGGCGAGTTTGGCTACACCTTC. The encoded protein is CSASFWTGGEFGYTF.

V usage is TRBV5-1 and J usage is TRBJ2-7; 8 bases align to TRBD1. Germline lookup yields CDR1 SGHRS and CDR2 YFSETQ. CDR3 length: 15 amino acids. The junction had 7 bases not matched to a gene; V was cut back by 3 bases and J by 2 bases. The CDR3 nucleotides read TGCGCCAGCAGCTCACCTTACAGGGGGACCTACGAGCAGTACTTC. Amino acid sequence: CASSSPYRGTYEQYF. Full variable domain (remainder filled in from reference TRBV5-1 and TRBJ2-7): KAGVTQTPRYLIKTRGQQVTLSCSPISGHRSVSWYQQTPGQGLQFLFEYFSETQRNKGNFPGRFSGRQFSNSRSEMNVSTLELGDSALYLCASSSPYRGTYEQYFGPGTRLTVT.

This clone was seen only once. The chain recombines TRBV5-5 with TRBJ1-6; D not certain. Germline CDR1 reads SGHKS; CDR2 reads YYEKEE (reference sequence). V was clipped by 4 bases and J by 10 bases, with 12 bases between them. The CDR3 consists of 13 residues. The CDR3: CASSNGSWSPLHF. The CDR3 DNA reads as TGTGCCAGCAGCAACGGGTCTTGGTCACCCCTCCACTTT. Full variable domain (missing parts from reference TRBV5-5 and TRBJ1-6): DAGVTQSPTHLIKTRGQQVTLRCSPISGHKSVSWYQQVLGQGPQFIFQYYEKEERGRGNFPDRFSARQFPNYSSELNVNALLLGDSALYLCASSNGSWSPLHFGNGTRLTVT.

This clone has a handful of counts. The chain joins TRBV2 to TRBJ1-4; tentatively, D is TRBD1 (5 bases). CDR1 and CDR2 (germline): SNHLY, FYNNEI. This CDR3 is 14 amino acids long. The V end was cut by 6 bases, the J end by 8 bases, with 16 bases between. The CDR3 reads CASRFRGAFEKLFF. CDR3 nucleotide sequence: TGTGCCAGCAGGTTCCGAGGGGCGTTCGAAAAACTGTTTTTT. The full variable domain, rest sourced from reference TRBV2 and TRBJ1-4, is EPEVTQTPSHQVTQMGQEVILRCVPISNHLYFYWYRQILGQKVEFLVSFYNNEISEKSEIFDDQFSVERPDGSNFTLKIRSTKLEDSAMYFCASRFRGAFEKLFFGSGTQLSVL.

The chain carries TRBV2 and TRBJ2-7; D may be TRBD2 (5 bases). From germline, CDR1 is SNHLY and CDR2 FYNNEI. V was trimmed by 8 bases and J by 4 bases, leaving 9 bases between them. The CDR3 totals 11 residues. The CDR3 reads CASLRGYEQYF. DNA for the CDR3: TGTGCCAGCCTTAGAGGGTACGAGCAGTACTTC.

Here the CDR3 DNA reads TGCAGCGCCGAGAAGCAGGGATTAGAGACCCAGTACTTC. Translated: CSAEKQGLETQYF. This rearrangement joins TRBV29-1 to TRBJ2-5; the D gene is possibly TRBD1 (5 bases). Trimming took off 7 bases at V and 4 bases at J, with 16 bases between the two ends. The CDR3 has 13 residues. Germline CDR1 SQVTM, CDR2 ANQGSEA.

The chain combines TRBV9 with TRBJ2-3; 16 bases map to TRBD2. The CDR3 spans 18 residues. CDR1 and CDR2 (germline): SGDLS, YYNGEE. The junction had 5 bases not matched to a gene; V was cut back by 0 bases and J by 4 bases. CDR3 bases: TGTGCCAGCAGCGTAGAAGGGACTAGCGGGGGGGCTCCAGATACGCAGTATTTT. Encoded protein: CASSVEGTSGGAPDTQYF.